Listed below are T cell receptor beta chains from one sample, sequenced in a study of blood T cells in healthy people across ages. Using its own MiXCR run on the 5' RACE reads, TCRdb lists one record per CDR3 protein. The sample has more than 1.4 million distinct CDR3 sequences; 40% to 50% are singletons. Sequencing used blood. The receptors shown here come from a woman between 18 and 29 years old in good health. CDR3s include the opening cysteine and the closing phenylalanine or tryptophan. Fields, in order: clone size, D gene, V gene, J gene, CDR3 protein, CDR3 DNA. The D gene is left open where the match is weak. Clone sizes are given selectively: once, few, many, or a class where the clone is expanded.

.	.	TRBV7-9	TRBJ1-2	CASSPTGVGGYTF	TGTGCCAGCAGCCCAACCGGGGTCGGGGGCTACACCTTC
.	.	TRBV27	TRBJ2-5	CASSPGTSDFETQYF	TGTGCCAGCAGTCCCGGGACTTCAGATTTCGAGACCCAGTACTTC
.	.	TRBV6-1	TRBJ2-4	CASSEVWEIAKNIQYF	TGTGCCAGCAGTGAAGTTTGGGAGATAGCCAAAAACATTCAGTACTTC
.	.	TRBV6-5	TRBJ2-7	CASSREQQTEYEQYF	TGTGCCAGCAGTAGAGAACAGCAAACGGAATACGAGCAGTACTTC
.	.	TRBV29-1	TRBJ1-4	CSVLTQDSLNEKLFF	TGCAGCGTTCTTACCCAGGACAGTCTTAATGAAAAACTGTTTTTT
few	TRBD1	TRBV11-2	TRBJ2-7	CASSQPGQGPYEQYF	TGTGCCAGCAGCCAGCCGGGACAGGGACCCTACGAGCAGTACTTC
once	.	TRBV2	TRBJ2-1	CASAESRTEQFF	TGTGCCAGCGCTGAAAGCAGGACTGAGCAGTTCTTC
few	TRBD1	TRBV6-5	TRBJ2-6	CASSWTGPSGANVLTF	TGTGCCAGCAGTTGGACAGGGCCATCTGGGGCCAACGTCCTGACTTTC
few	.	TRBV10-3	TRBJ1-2	CAIPLTAGYGYTF	TGTGCCATTCCCCTAACCGCTGGCTATGGCTACACCTTC
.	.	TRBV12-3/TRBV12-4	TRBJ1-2	CASTKGWGDGCTF	TGTGCCAGCACTAAAGGGTGGGGGGATGGCTGCACCTTC
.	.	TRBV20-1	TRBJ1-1	CSAFGAVKNTEAFF	TGCAGTGCCTTCGGGGCAGTAAAGAACACTGAAGCTTTCTTT
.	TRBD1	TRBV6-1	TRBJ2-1	CASSRTGISYNEQFF	TGTGCCAGCAGTCGGACAGGAATTTCCTACAATGAGCAGTTCTTC
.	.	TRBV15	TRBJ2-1	CATSRDGGAHAGEQFF	TGTGCCACCAGCAGAGATGGCGGGGCCCATGCGGGTGAGCAGTTCTTC
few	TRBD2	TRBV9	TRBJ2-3	CASSPPSIGLAGGPRTDTQYF	TGTGCCAGCAGCCCCCCAAGTATAGGACTAGCGGGGGGGCCTCGGACAGATACGCAGTATTTT
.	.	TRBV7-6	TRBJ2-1	CASSLQRGAAFSYNEQFF	TGTGCCAGCAGCTTACAAAGGGGGGCGGCCTTTTCCTACAATGAGCAGTTCTTC
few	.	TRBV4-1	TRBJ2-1	CASSRNRRGVHEQFF	TGCGCCAGCAGCCGAAACAGGAGGGGTGTTCATGAGCAGTTCTTC
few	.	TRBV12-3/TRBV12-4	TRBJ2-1	CASSPKDTYDHEQFF	TGTGCCAGCAGTCCGAAGGACACATATGACCATGAGCAGTTCTTC
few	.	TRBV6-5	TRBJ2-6	CASSGGGSSGANVLTF	TGTGCCAGCAGCGGGGGTGGCAGCTCTGGGGCCAACGTCCTGACTTTC
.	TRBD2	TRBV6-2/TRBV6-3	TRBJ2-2	CARRYTGGREEGELFF	TGTGCCAGACGATACACGGGAGGGCGGGAGGAAGGGGAGCTGTTTTTT
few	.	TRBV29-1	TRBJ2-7	CSVEDRVGREQYF	TGCAGCGTTGAAGATCGAGTAGGGCGCGAGCAGTACTTC
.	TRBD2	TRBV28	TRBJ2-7	CASSFRGLAVSYKQYF	TGTGCCAGCAGTTTCAGGGGACTAGCGGTCTCCTACAAGCAGTACTTC
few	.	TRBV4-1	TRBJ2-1	CASSLSPGTNEQFF	TGCGCCAGCAGCCTCAGTCCCGGGACCAACGAGCAGTTCTTC
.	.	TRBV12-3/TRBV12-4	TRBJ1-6	CASSFGGALGSPLHF	TGTGCCAGCAGTTTCGGGGGTGCCCTCGGTTCACCCCTCCACTTT
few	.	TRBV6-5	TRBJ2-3	CASRRGTLGDTQYF	TGTGCCAGCAGACGCGGGACCCTGGGGGATACGCAGTATTTT
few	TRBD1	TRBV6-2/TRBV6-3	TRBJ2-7	CASSYATGQGPSYEQYF	TGTGCCAGCAGTTACGCAACGGGACAGGGGCCTTCCTACGAGCAGTACTTC
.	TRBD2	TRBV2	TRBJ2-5	CASSEGRQRGGVETQYF	TGTGCCAGCAGTGAAGGGAGACAGCGGGGGGGAGTAGAGACCCAGTACTTC
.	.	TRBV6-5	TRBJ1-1	CASRQTVTGITEAFF	TGTGCCAGCAGGCAAACCGTAACAGGTATCACTGAAGCTTTCTTT
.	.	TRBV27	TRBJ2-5	CASSPRFHGTQYF	TGTGCCAGCAGTCCCCGATTCCATGGGACCCAGTACTTC
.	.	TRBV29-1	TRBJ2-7	CSVVHRSSYEQYF	TGCAGCGTTGTTCACAGGAGCTCCTACGAGCAGTACTTC
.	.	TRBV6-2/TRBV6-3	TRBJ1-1	CASSDFQNTEAFF	TGTGCCAGCAGTGACTTTCAGAACACTGAAGCTTTCTTT
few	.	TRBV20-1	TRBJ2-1	CSAPSGGGNNEQFF	TGCAGTGCACCCTCGGGCGGGGGCAACAATGAGCAGTTCTTC
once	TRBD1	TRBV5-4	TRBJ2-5	CASSTRTGPQETQYF	TGTGCCAGCAGCACCAGGACAGGACCCCAAGAGACCCAGTACTTC
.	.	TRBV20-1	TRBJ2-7	CSAPRRGMSSYEQYF	TGCAGTGCCCCGAGGCGGGGAATGAGCTCCTACGAGCAGTACTTC
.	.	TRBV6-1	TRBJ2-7	CATKGGNSYEQYF	TGTGCCACAAAGGGGGGTAACAGTTACGAGCAGTACTTC
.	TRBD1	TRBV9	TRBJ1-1	CASSVLMGRGYTEAFF	TGTGCCAGCAGCGTACTAATGGGCAGGGGGTACACTGAAGCTTTCTTT
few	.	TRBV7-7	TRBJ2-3	CASSPTPSSFSTDTQYF	TGTGCCAGCAGCCCCACTCCATCGTCCTTTAGCACAGATACGCAGTATTTT
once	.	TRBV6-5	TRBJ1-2	CASSHDIFYGYTF	TGTGCCAGCAGCCACGACATATTCTATGGCTACACCTTC
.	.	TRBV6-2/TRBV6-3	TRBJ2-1	CASSYSVISSYNEQFF	TGTGCCAGCAGTTACTCGGTTATCTCATCCTACAATGAGCAGTTCTTC
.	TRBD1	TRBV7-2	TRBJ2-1	CASSPGQGSNNEQFF	TGTGCCAGCAGCCCCGGACAGGGATCCAACAATGAGCAGTTCTTC
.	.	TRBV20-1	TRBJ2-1	CSARGPAAAYNEQFF	TGCAGTGCTAGAGGGCCAGCGGCAGCCTACAATGAGCAGTTCTTC
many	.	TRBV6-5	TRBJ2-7	CASSYSRGYEQYF	TGTGCCAGCAGTTACTCGCGGGGATACGAGCAGTACTTC